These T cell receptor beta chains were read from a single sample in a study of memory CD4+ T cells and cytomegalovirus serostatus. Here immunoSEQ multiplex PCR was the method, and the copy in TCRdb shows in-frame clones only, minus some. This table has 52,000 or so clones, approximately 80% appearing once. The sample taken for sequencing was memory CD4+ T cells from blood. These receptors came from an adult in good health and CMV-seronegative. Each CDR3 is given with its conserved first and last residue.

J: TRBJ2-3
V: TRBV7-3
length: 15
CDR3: CASSFSGAGIDTQYF

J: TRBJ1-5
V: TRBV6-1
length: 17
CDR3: CASSEASRQSINQPQHF

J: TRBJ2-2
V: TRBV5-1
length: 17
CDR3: CASSSLPSREETGELFF

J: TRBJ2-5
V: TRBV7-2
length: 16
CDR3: CASSTRVSQGGETQYF

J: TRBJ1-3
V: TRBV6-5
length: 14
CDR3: CASRLQGTGNTIYF

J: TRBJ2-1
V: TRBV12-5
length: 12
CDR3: CASGLVSNEQFF

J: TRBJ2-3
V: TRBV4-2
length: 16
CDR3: CASSQGSSGGLYTQYF

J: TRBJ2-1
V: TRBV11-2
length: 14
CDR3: CASTRDRGFNEQFF

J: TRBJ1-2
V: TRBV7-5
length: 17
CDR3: CVRSLGVLICNNYGYTF

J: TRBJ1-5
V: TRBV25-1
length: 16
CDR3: CASSEPNRLYNQPQHF

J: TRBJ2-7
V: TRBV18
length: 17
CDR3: CASSPRLGGVGPYEQYF

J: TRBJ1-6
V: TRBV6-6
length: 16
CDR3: CASSYRQGTSKSPLHF

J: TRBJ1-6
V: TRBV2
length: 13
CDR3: CARAQGAGGPLHF

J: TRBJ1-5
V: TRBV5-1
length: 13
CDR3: CASSRDPNQPQHF

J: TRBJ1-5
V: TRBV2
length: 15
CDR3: CASSVREFSNQPQHF

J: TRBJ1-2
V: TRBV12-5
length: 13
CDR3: CASAPGLKYGYTF

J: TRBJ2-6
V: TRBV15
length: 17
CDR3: CATSPLSGYSGANVLTF

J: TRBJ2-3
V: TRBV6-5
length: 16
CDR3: CASSYSVLARADTQYF

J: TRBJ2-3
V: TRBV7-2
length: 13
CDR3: CAIQTVVTDTQYF

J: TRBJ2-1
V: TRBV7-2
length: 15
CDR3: CASIPGGLTYNEQFF

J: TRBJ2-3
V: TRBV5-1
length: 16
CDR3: CASSWSGPALGDTQYF

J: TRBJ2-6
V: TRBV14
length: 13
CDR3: CASSQTGANVLTF

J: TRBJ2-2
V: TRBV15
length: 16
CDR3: CATSSAMRSNTGELFF

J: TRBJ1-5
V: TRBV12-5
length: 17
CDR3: CASGSDRGRYSNQPQHF

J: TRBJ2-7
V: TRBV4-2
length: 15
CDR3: CASSQGTSGAYEQYF

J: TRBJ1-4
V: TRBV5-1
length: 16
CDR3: CASSWTEFATNEKLFF

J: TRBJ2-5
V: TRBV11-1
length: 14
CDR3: CASSPQAGKETQYF

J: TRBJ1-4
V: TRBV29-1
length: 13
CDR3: CSVARVGSGELFF

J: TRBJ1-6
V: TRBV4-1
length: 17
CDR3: CASSQVGRRVYNSPLHF

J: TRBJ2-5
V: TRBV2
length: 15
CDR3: CASTTDRGRGETQYF

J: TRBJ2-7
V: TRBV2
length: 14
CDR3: CASSVYHTTYEQYF

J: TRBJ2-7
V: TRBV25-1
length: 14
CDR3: CASSDLRGAYEQYF

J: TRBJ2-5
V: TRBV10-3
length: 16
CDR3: CAISEKSGGDQETQYF

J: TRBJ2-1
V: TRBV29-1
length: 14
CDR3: CSATDPSSYNEQFF

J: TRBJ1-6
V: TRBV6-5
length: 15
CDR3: CASGKQGGVDSPLHF

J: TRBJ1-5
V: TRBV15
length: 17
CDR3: CATSRGVLWLGNQPQHF

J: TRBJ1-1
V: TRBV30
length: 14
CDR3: CAWKGRGMNTEAFF

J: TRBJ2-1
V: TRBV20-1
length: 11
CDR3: CSARGVFVQFF

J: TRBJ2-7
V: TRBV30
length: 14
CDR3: CAWSVGGSSYEQYF

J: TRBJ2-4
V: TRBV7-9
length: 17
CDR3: CASSLARGGESSNIQYF

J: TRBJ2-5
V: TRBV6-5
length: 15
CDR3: CASSPGQASSTTQYF

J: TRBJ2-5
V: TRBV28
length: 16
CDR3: CASSFRRGLASETQYF

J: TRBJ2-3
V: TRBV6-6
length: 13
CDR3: CATLGGITDTQYF

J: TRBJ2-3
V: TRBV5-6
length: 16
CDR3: CASSLATSGGSNTQYF

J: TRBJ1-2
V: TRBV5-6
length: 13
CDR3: CASSLARGSGYTF

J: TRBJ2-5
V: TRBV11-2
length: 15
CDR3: CASSLLQGREETQYF

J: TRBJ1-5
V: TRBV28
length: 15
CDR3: CASSSGGASNQPQHF

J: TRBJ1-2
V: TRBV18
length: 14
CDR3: CASSAAGANYGYTF

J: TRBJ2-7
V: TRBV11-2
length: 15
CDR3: CASSLVDGGAYEQYF

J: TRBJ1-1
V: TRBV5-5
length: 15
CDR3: CASSLWRTGTTEAFF

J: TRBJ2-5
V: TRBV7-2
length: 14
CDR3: CASSPSRGVETQYF

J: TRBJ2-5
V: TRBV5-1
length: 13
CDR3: CASRSSSQETQYF

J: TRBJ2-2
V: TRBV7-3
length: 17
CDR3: CASSPTSGGSGTGELFF